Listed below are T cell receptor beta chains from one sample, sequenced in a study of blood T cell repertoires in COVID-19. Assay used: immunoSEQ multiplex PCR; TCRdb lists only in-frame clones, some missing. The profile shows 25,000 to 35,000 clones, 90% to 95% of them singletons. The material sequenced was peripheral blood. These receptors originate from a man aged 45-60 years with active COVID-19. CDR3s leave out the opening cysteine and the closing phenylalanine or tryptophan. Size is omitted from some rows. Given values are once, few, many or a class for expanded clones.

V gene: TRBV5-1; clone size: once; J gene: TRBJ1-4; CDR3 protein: ASSLGAGAGARKLF
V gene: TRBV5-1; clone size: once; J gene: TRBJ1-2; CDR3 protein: ASSSTFRFDGYT
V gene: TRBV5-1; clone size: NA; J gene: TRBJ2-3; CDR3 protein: ASNVWGRTDTQY
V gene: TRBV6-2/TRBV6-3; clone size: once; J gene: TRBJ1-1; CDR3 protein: ASSSDRGAREAF
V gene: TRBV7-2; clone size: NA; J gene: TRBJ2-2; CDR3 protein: ASNAFREGTGELF
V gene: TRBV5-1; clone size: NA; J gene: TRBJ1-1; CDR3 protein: ASSSMTGADTEAF
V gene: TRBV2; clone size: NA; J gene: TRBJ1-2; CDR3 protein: ASSTTGIDGYT
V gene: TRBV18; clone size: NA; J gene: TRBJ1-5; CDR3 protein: ASSPGTTGNQPQH
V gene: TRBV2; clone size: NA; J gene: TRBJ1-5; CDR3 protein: ASSYDRRNQPQH
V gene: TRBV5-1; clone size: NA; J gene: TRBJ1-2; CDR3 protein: ASSSIQGAGYT
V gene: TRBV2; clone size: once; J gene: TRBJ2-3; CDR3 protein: ASKGTSGVMDTQY
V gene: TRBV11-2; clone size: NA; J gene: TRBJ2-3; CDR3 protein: ASSLAVTDTQY
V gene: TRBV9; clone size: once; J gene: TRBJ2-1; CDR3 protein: ASSASGTSGMNNEQF
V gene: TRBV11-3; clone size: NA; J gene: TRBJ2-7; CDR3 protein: ASSLGGGSYEQY
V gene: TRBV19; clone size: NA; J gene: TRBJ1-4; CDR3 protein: ASRDRSNEKLF
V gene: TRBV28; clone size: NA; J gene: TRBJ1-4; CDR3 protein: ASRRQGANEKLF
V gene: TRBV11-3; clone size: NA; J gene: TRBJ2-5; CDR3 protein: ASSLDSLAGGRLTQY
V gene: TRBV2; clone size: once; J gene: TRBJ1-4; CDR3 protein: ASSEVGGNNEKLF
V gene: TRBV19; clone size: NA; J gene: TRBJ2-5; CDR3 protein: ASSIVAGGGETQY
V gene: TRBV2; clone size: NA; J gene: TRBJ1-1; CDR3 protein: ASRGGRMNTEAF
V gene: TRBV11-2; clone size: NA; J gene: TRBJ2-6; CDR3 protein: ASSLSTRVVSSGANVLT
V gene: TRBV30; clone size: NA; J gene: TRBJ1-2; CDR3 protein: AWSISYRDRA
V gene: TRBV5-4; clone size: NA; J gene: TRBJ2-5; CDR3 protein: ASSLVSEETQY
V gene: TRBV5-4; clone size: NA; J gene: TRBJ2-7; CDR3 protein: ASSPRAGYEQY
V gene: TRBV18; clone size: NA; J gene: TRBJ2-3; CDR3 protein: ASSPLGQGDDTQY
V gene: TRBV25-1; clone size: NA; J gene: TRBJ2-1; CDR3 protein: ASSVGEGTGIYNEQF
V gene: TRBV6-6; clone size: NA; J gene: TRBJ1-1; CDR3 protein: ASSSGGNTEAF
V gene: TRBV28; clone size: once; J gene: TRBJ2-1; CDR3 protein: ASTPAGDNEQF
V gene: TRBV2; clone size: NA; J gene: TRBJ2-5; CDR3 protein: ASSDRTGIQETQY
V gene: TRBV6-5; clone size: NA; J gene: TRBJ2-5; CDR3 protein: ASNPGHPQETQY
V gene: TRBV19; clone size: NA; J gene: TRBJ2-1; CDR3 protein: ASSAPWGQGADEQF
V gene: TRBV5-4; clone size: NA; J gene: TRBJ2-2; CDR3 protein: ASSQGTGTTGELF
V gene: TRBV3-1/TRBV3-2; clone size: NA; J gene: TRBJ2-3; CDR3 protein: ASSPGLAGGLTDTQY
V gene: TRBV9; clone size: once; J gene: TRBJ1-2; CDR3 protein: ASRLEGANYGYT
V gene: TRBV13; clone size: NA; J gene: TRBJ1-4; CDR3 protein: ASSLGSQGELF
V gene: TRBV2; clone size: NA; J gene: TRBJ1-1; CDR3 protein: ASNPRTVNTEAF
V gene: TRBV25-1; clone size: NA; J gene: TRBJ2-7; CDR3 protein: ASSELTGYEQY
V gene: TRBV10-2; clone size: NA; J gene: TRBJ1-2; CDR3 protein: ASSEIPTGQGYT
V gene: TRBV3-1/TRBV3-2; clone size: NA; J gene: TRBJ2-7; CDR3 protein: ASTPGTSGRGEQY
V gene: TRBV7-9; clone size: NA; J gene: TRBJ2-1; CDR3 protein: ASSSRDTRGEQF
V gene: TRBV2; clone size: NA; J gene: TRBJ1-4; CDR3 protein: ASSRTGFNEKLF
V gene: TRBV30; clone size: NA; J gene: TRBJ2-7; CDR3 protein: AWSKGLAGTHEQY
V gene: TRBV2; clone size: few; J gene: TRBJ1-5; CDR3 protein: ASSETWLQH
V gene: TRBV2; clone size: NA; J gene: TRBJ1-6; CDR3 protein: ASSLSGGANSPLH
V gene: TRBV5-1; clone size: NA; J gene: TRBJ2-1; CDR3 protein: ASIPHRREGDNEQF
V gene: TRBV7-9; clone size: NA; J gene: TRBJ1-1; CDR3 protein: ASSPRIEAF
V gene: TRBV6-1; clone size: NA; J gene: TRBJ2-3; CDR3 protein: ASSEANTQY
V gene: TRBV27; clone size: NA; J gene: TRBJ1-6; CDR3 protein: ASSLSGGFTFRALH
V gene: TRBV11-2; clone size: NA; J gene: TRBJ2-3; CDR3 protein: ASSSTSGGLGTQY
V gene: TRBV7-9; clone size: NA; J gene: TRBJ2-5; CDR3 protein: ASSLTGVQETQY
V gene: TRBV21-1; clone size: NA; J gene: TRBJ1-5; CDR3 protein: ASSKAGGGWQPQH
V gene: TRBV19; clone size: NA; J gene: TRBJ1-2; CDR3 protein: ASSMVQRQGYGYT
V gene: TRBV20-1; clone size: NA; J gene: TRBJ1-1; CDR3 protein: SGWQNTEAF